The entry below describes one T cell receptor beta chain. The data belong to a study of control samples from healthy donors and cancer patients. The table came from immunoSEQ multiplex PCR; TCRdb's copy has only in-frame clones and leaves some out. The sample records 150,000 or so clones, about 94% being singletons. The sequencing sample was made of blood. The TCR originated in a middle-aged man in good health.

The CDR3 loop reads CASSSFGTVSGNTIYF. The CDR3 DNA follows: TGTGCCAGCAGCTCCTTCGGGACGGTCTCTGGAAACACCATATATTTT. The chain couples TRBV7-9 to TRBJ1-3, with a possible D match to TRBD1 (5 bases). Trimming left V 4 bases short and J 0 bases short, with 13 bases between. The CDR3 has 16 residues. Germline V gene sequence: CDR1 SEHNR, CDR2 FQNEAQ (reference sequence).